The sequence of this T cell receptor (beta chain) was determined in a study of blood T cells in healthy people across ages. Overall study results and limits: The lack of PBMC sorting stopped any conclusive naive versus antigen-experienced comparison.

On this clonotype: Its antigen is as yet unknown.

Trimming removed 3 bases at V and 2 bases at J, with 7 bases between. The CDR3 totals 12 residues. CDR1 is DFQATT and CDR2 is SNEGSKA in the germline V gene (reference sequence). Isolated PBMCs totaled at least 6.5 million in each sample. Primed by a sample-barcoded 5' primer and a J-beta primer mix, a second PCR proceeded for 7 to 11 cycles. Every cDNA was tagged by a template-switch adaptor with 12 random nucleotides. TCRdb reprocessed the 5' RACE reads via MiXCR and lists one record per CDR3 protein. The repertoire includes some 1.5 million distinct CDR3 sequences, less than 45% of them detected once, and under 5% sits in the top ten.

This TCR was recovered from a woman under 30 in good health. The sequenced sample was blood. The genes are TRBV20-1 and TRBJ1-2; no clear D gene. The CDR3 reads CSASVRNYGYTF. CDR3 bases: TGCAGTGCTAGTGTGAGAAACTATGGCTACACCTTC.